These 2 T cell receptor beta chains came from one sample sequenced in a study of shared clonotypes between healthy human individuals (TCRdb year 2020). Libraries were prepared through the immunoSEQ multiplex PCR assay. TCRdb carries this immuneACCESS record with in-frame sequences only. Its versions omit some clonotypes, under half of them owing to an unresolved V gene in the studies checked, with the rest unexplained. This sample has about 1.5 million clones in its table, and approximately 98% of those were observed once. Jointly, the top ten make up roughly 0.4% of the sample. Sequencing was carried out using naive CD4+ T cells sorted from blood. Taken with the paper, the label for cell subset or site translates to: CD45RA+ positively selected. These receptor sequences come from a man aged 30-40 years in good health.

The chain combines TRBV7-9 with TRBJ2-7; 9 bases are shared with TRBD2. V trimming: 4 bases; J trimming: 3 bases; junction bases outside the gene matches: 4. The CDR3 has 14 amino acids. Per the germline V gene, CDR1 is SEHNR and CDR2 is FQNEAQ (reference sequence). CDR3 in amino acids: CASSSRTSDYEQYF. The CDR3, as DNA: TGTGCCAGCAGCTCAAGGACTAGCGACTACGAGCAGTACTTC.

The chain has TRBV21-1 and TRBJ1-1. TRBV21-1 is reported as a pseudogene. The CDR3 loop spans 15 amino acids. CDR3 in DNA: TGTGCCAGCAGCCTCCCCTTTGGGGAAAACACTGAAGCTTTCTTT. Translation gives CASSLPFGENTEAFF.